This TCR beta chain originates from a study of T cells in Graves' hyperthyroidism and ophthalmopathy (dated by TCRdb to between 2018 and 2021). About the investigation overall: Peripheral blood samples were taken at initial diagnosis, before any treatment was given. The paper reports TCR Vbeta CDR3 sequencing of some 140 peripheral blood samples: over 40 ophthalmopathy, under 85 hyperthyroidism and around 17 progressor patients. The 100 discovery patients were randomly split 7:3 into training and test sets. After blood sampling, hyperthyroidism patients were treated with methimazole at a starting dose of 30 mg daily, and ophthalmopathy patients were treated with high-dose intravenous methylprednisolone. To identify distinguishing TCR V-J signatures, a discovery cohort of around 100 patients was used, comprising 40 to 45 with Graves' ophthalmopathy and around 57 with stable Graves' hyperthyroidism. Thyroid tissue and blood T-cell repertoires from several Graves' hyperthyroidism patients were also compared in the study. Prospective prediction of ophthalmopathy was tested in an independent validation cohort consisting of 18 to 20 hyperthyroidism patients and some 17 patients who later progressed to ophthalmopathy.

Hyperthyroidism patients were aged 18 to 65 years and newly diagnosed, with disease duration of less than 2 months. The study excluded patients with uncontrolled infections, other autoimmune diseases, pregnancy or lactation. Clinical symptoms, serum thyroxine and TRAb, thyroid ultrasound, and orbital computed tomography formed the basis for the diagnoses. Blood from progressor patients was collected at the time of first diagnosis with hyperthyroidism, before any ophthalmopathy symptoms had appeared. PBMCs were isolated from 7.5 to 10 ml of fresh peripheral blood by Ficoll-Paque density gradient centrifugation. Progressor patients were initially diagnosed with Graves' hyperthyroidism and developed ophthalmopathy during follow-up. Trizol reagent was used to extract total RNA, and RNA quality was then checked on an Agilent 2100 Bioanalyzer. The research as a whole found: Ophthalmopathy was separated from stable hyperthyroidism by a 13 V-J signature model, with about 86% sensitivity and about 81% specificity obtained in cross-validation and 80%/75% obtained in testing. In validation, progression to ophthalmopathy was predicted by the model with 70.59% sensitivity and just over 72% specificity, a median of roughly 6 months before onset. Blood samples also contained most of the expanded thyroid clonotypes (frequency above 0.001), which suggests that blood repertoires may reflect thyroid immune responses. Sample size was not statistically predetermined, and investigators were not blinded to group allocation.

Many counts were recorded for this clonotype. Its cognate antigen has yet to be identified. No much larger clone is present one base from it, and per-base qualities are unavailable. Unmatched junction bases come to 12, with V trimmed by 3 bases and J by 9 bases. Counted from cysteine to phenylalanine, this CDR3 has 15 amino acids. Left in the record is the CDR3 DNA by itself, 45 bases read in frame from the first base. CDR1 and CDR2 were assigned from the germline V gene (reference sequence) as GTSNPN and SVGIG. The TCR beta CDR3 regions were amplified from RNA transcripts. A first-round RT-PCR of the TCR CDR3 used the HTBI primer set with the Qiagen OneStep RT-PCR kit. Libraries were constructed in a second round of multiplex PCR, after which size selection and purification were carried out. Libraries were sequenced paired-end with 100 bp reads on an Illumina HiSeq2000. In the paper's pipeline: SOAPnuke was used to process the raw data, throwing out any read that contained adapters or uncalled bases, had a mean Phred below 15, or lacked an exact constant-primer or identifier match. High-quality paired reads were merged using COPE v1.2.5, and each unique nucleotide sequence was defined as a clonotype. Clonotypes were aligned to IMGT TRBV, TRBD and TRBJ reference segments using MiTCR v1.1. The analysis included only V-J combinations with a frequency above 0.0001, which together covered 99% to 99.2% of the repertoires. The TCS score was defined as F50 (clonal expansion) divided by E x V (chaos), with BLOSUM62-based TCRdist calculated between CDR3 peptides within each V-J. Welch's t-statistics and random forest reduced roughly 500 V-J features to fewer than 15, which were used in a naive Bayes classifier (R e1071). TCRdb trimmed public reads at Q25 via fastp, called clones via MiXCR and kept in-frame beta chains. Each entry merges the rows of one CDR3 protein and shows their most common DNA and genes. TCRdb, not the original authors, processed these V and J calls. Here the sample has approximately 600,000 distinct CDR3 sequences; approximately 15% occur a single time. The ten largest clones take up under 7% of the sample.

Sequencing was performed on blood. This receptor was taken from a woman in her twenties or thirties with Graves' hyperthyroidism that later progressed to Graves' ophthalmopathy. The chain links TRBV30 with TRBJ2-3, and 10 bases in between align with TRBD2. The CDR3 region has the sequence CAWRRGLAGGQTQYF. The nucleotides are TGTGCCTGGAGGCGGGGGTTAGCGGGAGGACAGACGCAGTATTTT.